A single sample gave rise to the 32 T cell receptor beta chains below, sequenced in a study of neurological immune-mediated disorders. The time point denotes: technical triplicate 2. TCRdb recomputed calls from the 5' RACE reads with MiXCR, one row per CDR3 protein. Among about 59,000 distinct CDR3 sequences listed, around 24% were seen once. The sample comprised PBMCs. The receptors here all came from a man in his sixties with HTLV-1-associated myelopathy (HAM/TSP).

Ten or more counts support this clonotype. The genes are TRBV28 and TRBJ2-7; D is undetermined. Germline V lookup: CDR1 MDHEN, CDR2 SYDVKM. The CDR3 contains 16 residues. With 2 bases removed from V and 2 bases from J, the gap between germline ends came to 16 bases. The CDR3 reads CASSLPFKGTTYEQYF. The CDR3 coding sequence is TGTGCCAGCAGTTTACCCTTCAAGGGTACCACCTACGAGCAGTACTTC. Using reference TRBV28 and TRBJ2-7 for the parts outside the CDR3, the full variable domain is DVKVTQSSRYLVKRTGEKVFLECVQDMDHENMFWYRQDPGLGLRLIYFSYDVKMKEKGDIPEGYSVSREKKERFSLILESASTNQTSMYLCASSLPFKGTTYEQYFGPGTRLTVT.

This clonotype was counted ten times or more. The V gene is TRBV20-1, the J gene TRBJ1-1; D might be TRBD1 (5 bases). Looked up from germline, CDR1 is DFQATT and CDR2 is SNEGSKA (reference sequence). The CDR3 sequence is 14 residues long. V lost 5 bases to trimming and J lost 9 bases, with 22 bases between them. The CDR3 loop is CSAYTGGDLGKAFF. The DNA of the CDR3 is TGCAGTGCTTACACTGGGGGGGACCTGGGAAAAGCTTTCTTT.

This clonotype came up many times. The chain carries TRBV10-3 and TRBJ2-3, with D perhaps matching TRBD2 (5 bases). The CDR3 totals 15 residues. CDR1 and CDR2 (germline): ENHRY, SYGVKD. For the CDR3, the DNA is TGTGCGGTGAGCGCGAGGAGGACTGGCACAGATACGCAGTATTTT. Protein product: CAVSARRTGTDTQYF.

This clonotype has a count of ten or more. CDR3 sequence: CASSAVREGFSGANVLTF. For the CDR3, the DNA is TGTGCCAGCAGCGCCGTGCGGGAGGGATTCTCTGGGGCCAACGTCCTGACTTTC. V gene TRBV9 combines with J gene TRBJ2-6; 9 bases fit TRBD2. Germline V gene sequence: CDR1 SGDLS, CDR2 YYNGEE. The CDR3 length is 18 residues. The trim removed 3 bases at V and 0 bases at J, leaving 7 bases unmatched.

The chain recombines TRBV20-1 with TRBJ2-1, with TRBD2 as a possible D gene (6 bases). V was clipped by 6 bases and J by 4 bases, with 19 bases between them. Germline loops: CDR1 DFQATT, CDR2 SNEGSKA (reference sequence). The CDR3 loop spans 15 amino acids. CDR3: CSAETSDEIYNEQFF. CDR3 nucleotides: TGCAGTGCGGAGACTAGTGACGAGATATACAATGAGCAGTTCTTC.

The chain recombines TRBV24-1 with TRBJ2-7, with 7 positions matching TRBD2. The CDR3 runs to 13 residues. CDR1 is KGHDR and CDR2 is SFDVKD in the germline V gene. V dropped 7 bases and J dropped 3; count of bases not matched to a gene: 5. CDR3 sequence reads: CATRGGEDYEQYF. CDR3 nucleotide sequence: TGTGCCACCAGGGGGGGGGAAGACTACGAGCAGTACTTC.

The V and J genes are TRBV20-1 and TRBJ2-7, with D hard to call. Trimming shortened V by 7 bases and J by 4 bases, and 11 bases separated the two germline ends. Germline values: CDR1 DFQATT, CDR2 SNEGSKA (reference sequence). CDR3 length equals 11 residues. CDR3 protein: CSGRMGYEQYF. CDR3 sequence (DNA): TGCAGTGGTCGTATGGGTTACGAGCAGTACTTC.

This clonotype was found many times. The CDR3 sequence: CASSFGTGGEQYF. As DNA, the CDR3 is TGTGCCAGCAGCTTTGGAACAGGGGGCGAGCAGTACTTC. The chain employs TRBV11-2 and TRBJ2-7, with TRBD1 identical over 8 bases. The length of the CDR3 is 13 residues. Germline V gives CDR1 SGHAT, CDR2 FQNNGV. Unmatched junction bases numbered 4, after V lost 3 bases and J lost 6 bases.

This clonotype was observed once. This chain links TRBV6-5 with TRBJ2-7, with D uncertain. V lost 2 bases to trimming and J lost 0 bases, with 8 bases between them. From germline, CDR1 is MNHEY and CDR2 SVGAGI. The CDR3 runs to 14 residues. CDR3 sequence (DNA): TGTGCCAGCAGTTACAGGCAGGACTCCTACGAGCAGTACTTC. This translates into CASSYRQDSYEQYF.

This chain connects TRBV20-1 to TRBJ2-3, with a weak D call TRBD1 (5 bases). The CDR3 sequence is 15 residues long. The V and J ends lost 5 bases and 2 bases respectively, with 17 bases between them. Germline values: CDR1 DFQATT, CDR2 SNEGSKA (reference sequence). The CDR3 nucleotides are TGCAGTGCTGCCAGGGCTGGCGTCGCCACAGATACGCAGTATTTT. Amino acids: CSAARAGVATDTQYF.

This clonotype has at least ten counts. The chain combines TRBV20-1 with TRBJ2-3; D call uncertain. The CDR3 is 13 residues long. Germline loops: CDR1 DFQATT, CDR2 SNEGSKA (reference sequence). Trimming cost V 2 bases and J 2 bases, with 8 bases left between them. The DNA for the CDR3 is TGCAGTGCTAGAAGTACTACCACAGATACGCAGTATTTT. It is translated as CSARSTTTDTQYF.

This clonotype was counted only a few times. This sequence joins TRBV7-8 and TRBJ1-2, with TRBD1 as a possible D gene (5 bases). Germline V CDR1 and CDR2: SGHVS, FQNEAQ. The CDR3 is 17 amino acids. V was cut by 1 base and J by 4 bases, with 19 bases left in between. CDR3 region: CASSLEGISSGAYGYTF. The DNA for the CDR3 is TGTGCCAGCAGCTTAGAGGGTATTAGTTCCGGGGCCTATGGCTACACCTTC.

J is TRBJ2-2 and V is TRBV7-9; no reliable D call. The CDR3 length is 14 residues. Germline lookup yields CDR1 SEHNR and CDR2 FQNEAQ (reference sequence). V was shortened by 11 bases and J by 3 bases, with 16 bases between the two germline ends. The CDR3 DNA reads TGTGCCGGAGATGGGCGGCCAGACACCGGGGAGCTGTTTTTT. Residues: CAGDGRPDTGELFF.

There are many counts of this clonotype. V gene TRBV7-2 combines with J gene TRBJ2-7; 8 bases agree with TRBD2. Losses at the gene ends were 1 base for V and 4 bases for J; bases not matched to a gene: 9. Germline V lookup: CDR1 SGHTA, CDR2 FQGNSA. The CDR3 is 16 residues long. This chain's CDR3 is CASSLDGAGVPYEQYF. The CDR3 nucleotides read TGTGCCAGCAGCTTAGATGGAGCGGGAGTCCCGTACGAGCAGTACTTC. Combining the CDR3 with reference TRBV7-2 and TRBJ2-7 gives the whole variable domain GAGVSQSPSNKVTEKGKDVELRCDPISGHTALYWYRQSLGQGLEFLIYFQGNSAPDKSGLPSDRFSAERTGGSVSTLTIQRTQQEDSAVYLCASSLDGAGVPYEQYFGPGTRLTVT.

V and J are TRBV7-9 and TRBJ2-2, with a weak D call TRBD1 (6 bases). The ends were cut back, 8 bases at V and 7 bases at J, with 17 bases in the middle. This CDR3 region has 14 residues. Germline V lookup: CDR1 SEHNR, CDR2 FQNEAQ (reference sequence). CDR3 nucleotides: TGTGCCAGCCTCCTTGACAGGTCAAACGGGGAGCTGTTTTTT. Residues: CASLLDRSNGELFF.

The rearrangement links TRBV20-1 to TRBJ1-5; perhaps TRBD1 as D (5 bases). The CDR3 loop spans 14 amino acids. In germline, CDR1 is DFQATT, CDR2 SNEGSKA (reference sequence). V was trimmed by 3 bases and J by 4 bases, leaving 13 bases between them. The CDR3 loop is CSARSGTANQPQHF. The DNA of the CDR3 is TGCAGTGCTAGGTCCGGGACGGCGAATCAGCCCCAGCATTTT.

This chain uses TRBV5-1 with TRBJ1-2; tentative D call: TRBD1 (5 bases). CDR3 length: 15 residues. V lost 4 bases to trimming and J lost 0 bases, with 13 bases between them. The germline V gene has CDR1 SGHRS and CDR2 YFSETQ. CDR3: CASSQSGAANYGYTF. In DNA form, the CDR3 reads TGCGCCAGCAGCCAAAGTGGGGCCGCTAACTATGGCTACACCTTC. The full variable domain, its missing parts supplied by reference TRBV5-1 and TRBJ1-2, is KAGVTQTPRYLIKTRGQQVTLSCSPISGHRSVSWYQQTPGQGLQFLFEYFSETQRNKGNFPGRFSGRQFSNSRSEMNVSTLELGDSALYLCASSQSGAANYGYTFGSGTRLTVV.

This clonotype was seen more than once but under ten times. The J gene is TRBJ2-3, the V gene TRBV5-1; D is possibly TRBD2 (5 bases). V lost 4 bases to trimming and J lost 2 bases, with 14 bases between them. Germline V gene data show CDR1 as SGHRS and CDR2 as YFSETQ. CDR3 length: 15 amino acids. In DNA form, the CDR3 reads TGCGCCAGCAGCGATTCTAGCAGACCCACAGATACGCAGTATTTT. Protein sequence: CASSDSSRPTDTQYF. The full variable domain, in which reference TRBV5-1 and TRBJ2-3 provide the parts outside the CDR3, is KAGVTQTPRYLIKTRGQQVTLSCSPISGHRSVSWYQQTPGQGLQFLFEYFSETQRNKGNFPGRFSGRQFSNSRSEMNVSTLELGDSALYLCASSDSSRPTDTQYFGPGTRLTVL.

In this sample, this clonotype turned up many times. V gene TRBV5-1 combines with J gene TRBJ2-5; 10 nucleotides line up with TRBD2. The CDR3 runs 17 residues. From germline, CDR1 is SGHRS and CDR2 YFSETQ. V trimming: 0 bases; J trimming: 4 bases; junction bases outside the gene matches: 9. The CDR3 loop reads CASSLGLLAGDGETQYF. CDR3 bases: TGCGCCAGCAGCTTGGGTCTGCTAGCGGGAGATGGAGAGACCCAGTACTTC.

This clonotype was counted at least ten times. The V gene is TRBV27, the J gene TRBJ2-3; D might be TRBD2 (6 bases). Per the germline V gene, CDR1 is MNHEY and CDR2 is SMNVEV (reference sequence). V was trimmed by 5 bases and J by 6 bases, leaving 21 bases between them. The CDR3 contains 16 residues. This CDR3 reads CASSPRDSLPGDTQYF. As DNA, the CDR3 is TGTGCCAGCAGTCCCCGGGACTCCCTCCCTGGCGATACGCAGTATTTT.

In its sample, this clonotype was seen a few times. The chain couples TRBV4-1 to TRBJ2-3; TRBD1 agrees at 7 bases. Germline V gene data show CDR1 as MGHRA and CDR2 as YSYEKL. V was clipped by 0 bases and J by 0 bases; unmatched bases: 3. The CDR3 consists of 16 residues. Here the CDR3 DNA reads TGCGCCAGCAGCCAAGACAAGGGGGCAAGCACAGATACGCAGTATTTT. It encodes CASSQDKGASTDTQYF.

The gene calls are TRBV29-1 and TRBJ2-1; 8 positions match TRBD2. The germline CDR1 and CDR2 sequences are SQVTM and ANQGSEA. After removal of 5 bases from V and 8 bases from J, the junction contained 5 bases not matched to a gene. CDR3 size: 12 residues. CDR3 bases: TGCAGCGTTCCGGGACTAGGCTATGAGCAGTTCTTC. As protein: CSVPGLGYEQFF.

This clonotype was recorded at least ten times. This chain connects TRBV5-1 to TRBJ1-1; D is undetermined. The CDR3 runs to 13 residues. Germline assignment: CDR1 SGHRS and CDR2 YFSETQ. The V gene lost 0 bases and the J gene lost 4 bases, with 7 bases spanning the gap. The CDR3 DNA reads as TGCGCCAGCAGCTTGGCCTACGTCACTGAAGCTTTCTTT. Translating gives CASSLAYVTEAFF.

The sample holds many counts of this clonotype. CDR3 loop: CASGLGTPPFNEQFF. DNA for the CDR3: TGTGCCAGCGGACTGGGGACCCCCCCATTCAATGAGCAGTTCTTC. The gene calls are TRBV2 and TRBJ2-1; either TRBD1 or TRBD2 may supply D (5 bases each). Germline values: CDR1 SNHLY, CDR2 FYNNEI. The CDR3 consists of 15 residues. Trimming cost V 8 bases and J 6 bases, with 20 bases left between them.

This clonotype was seen repeatedly, ten times or more. The chain recombines TRBV6-2 or TRBV6-3 with TRBJ2-1; D gene unclear. This CDR3 is built from 14 residues. The V gene lost 0 bases and the J gene lost 6 bases, with 9 bases spanning the gap. Germline V gives CDR1 MNHEY, CDR2 SVGEGT. Here the CDR3 reads CASSYSARINEQFF. The DNA of the CDR3 is TGTGCCAGCAGTTACTCGGCCAGAATCAATGAGCAGTTCTTC.

A note on this clonotype: One end of the junction fails to match germline, which may point to a read error. The V call is TRBV10-3, the J call TRBJ2-1; perhaps TRBD1 as D (6 bases). Germline V gene data show CDR1 as ENHRY and CDR2 as SYGVKD. The CDR3 has 11 residues. The CDR3 is CAIRGYNEQFF. DNA for the CDR3: TGTGCAATCAGGGGATACAATGAGCAGTTCTTC.

The chain carries TRBV28 and TRBJ2-7; TRBD2 matches 11 bases. With 6 bases clipped from V and 6 bases from J, the junction kept 16 bases outside the gene matches. The germline V gene has CDR1 MDHEN and CDR2 SYDVKM. The length of the CDR3 is 17 residues. The DNA of the CDR3 is TGTGCCAGCAGACCGACAGGTTTTGGGACTAGCGGCACCGAGCAGTACTTC. As protein: CASRPTGFGTSGTEQYF.

The V call is TRBV6-2 or TRBV6-3, the J call TRBJ1-5, with 9 nucleotides matching TRBD1. There are 15 residues in the CDR3. Germline V lookup: CDR1 MNHEY, CDR2 SVGEGT. The J segment lost 4 bases and the V segment lost 7 bases, leaving 8 bases of the junction unmatched. For the CDR3, the DNA is TGTGCCAGCAATCCGACAGGGACAGGGAATCAGCCCCAGCATTTT. It is translated as CASNPTGTGNQPQHF.

The chain couples TRBV2 to TRBJ2-5; D unclear. This CDR3 spans 11 amino acids. Germline V lookup: CDR1 SNHLY, CDR2 FYNNEI. V dropped 3 bases and J dropped 5 bases, with 4 bases sitting between them. This chain's CDR3 is CASSDFETQYF. The CDR3 DNA reads TGTGCCAGCAGTGATTTCGAGACCCAGTACTTC.

The rearrangement joins TRBV29-1 to TRBJ1-2; D ambiguous. The V end was cut by 6 bases, the J end by 8 bases, with 19 bases between. There are 13 residues in the CDR3. CDR1 is SQVTM, CDR2 ANQGSEA, per germline. CDR3 coding DNA: TGCAGCGTGAGGGAGGAGCGGACGAGAGGCTACACCTTC. It codes for CSVREERTRGYTF. The whole variable domain, remainder taken from reference TRBV29-1 and TRBJ1-2, is SAVISQKPSRDICQRGTSLTIQCQVDSQVTMMFWYRQQPGQSLTLIATANQGSEATYESGFVIDKFPISRPNLTFSTLTVSNMSPEDSSIYLCSVREERTRGYTFGSGTRLTVV.

In this sample, this clonotype turned up many times. The rearrangement joins TRBV6-5 to TRBJ2-2, with D tentatively TRBD1 (5 bases). With 4 bases removed from V and 3 bases from J, the gap between germline ends came to 12 bases. The CDR3 runs 15 residues. In germline, CDR1 is MNHEY, CDR2 SVGAGI. For the CDR3, the DNA is TGTGCCAGCAGTTCCGGATCAGGGTACACCGGGGAGCTGTTTTTT. Amino acids: CASSSGSGYTGELFF.

The rearrangement links TRBV24-1 to TRBJ2-1; tentatively, D is TRBD2 (5 bases). V shed 3 bases and J shed 8 bases, with 19 bases lying between them. The CDR3 is 16 amino acids. Germline CDR1 is KGHDR and CDR2 is SFDVKD. The DNA of the CDR3 is TGTGCCACCAGTGATCCATCGACGGGAAGGGTCGATGAGCAGTTCTTC. Amino acids: CATSDPSTGRVDEQFF.